This TCR beta chain was profiled in a study of T cell changes during pregnancy in multiple sclerosis. The assay was immunoSEQ multiplex PCR, and TCRdb's table has in-frame clones only and misses some. This repertoire shows 30,000 to 40,000 clones, 90% found once; its top ten account for roughly 0.5%. Unmatched junction bases numbered 8, after V lost 5 bases and J lost 0 bases. The CDR3 spans 18 residues. Looked up from germline, CDR1 is LNHDA and CDR2 is SQIVND (reference sequence). V gene TRBV19 combines with J gene TRBJ2-3; 13 positions agree with TRBD2. This receptor was taken from a female donor in good health, enrolled as a control in a pregnancy study. This material consisted of CD4+ T cells from peripheral blood mononuclear cells, taken in the first trimester of pregnancy. CDR3 sequence reads: CASSPRTSGGTSTDTQYF. The CDR3 bases are TGTGCCAGTAGTCCACGGACTAGCGGGGGCACTAGCACAGATACGCAGTATTTT.